These 27 T cell receptor beta chains share one sample of origin, sequenced in a study of OX40 agonist ivuxolimab in advanced cancers. Sequenced by immunoSEQ multiplex PCR; TCRdb stores in-frame clones only, minus some. The data hold more than 65,000 clones, with under 90% observed a single time. Here the sequenced sample was CD4+ or CD8+ T cells sorted from blood, taken in a trial of the OX40 agonist ivuxolimab. All receptors derive from an adult with an advanced solid tumor such as melanoma, head and neck, liver or kidney cancer.

The V call is TRBV15, the J call TRBJ2-3; 11 nucleotides agree with TRBD1. The germline V gene encodes CDR1 LNHNV and CDR2 YYDKDF (reference sequence). This CDR3 contains 15 residues. The V segment lost 5 bases and the J segment 8 bases; nucleotides outside the gene matches: 9. The CDR3: CATSGQGAVGGTQYF. The CDR3 nucleotides are TGTGCCACCAGCGGACAGGGGGCAGTGGGTGGTACGCAGTATTTT.

In this sample, this clone is medium-sized. The chain couples TRBV29-1 to TRBJ1-4, with TRBD1 matching 11 bases. Losses at the gene ends were 6 bases for V and 8 bases for J; bases not matched to a gene: 8. The CDR3 is 14 amino acids. CDR1 is SQVTM and CDR2 is ANQGSEA in the germline V gene. CDR3 sequence: CSVDRGLGGEKLFF. CDR3 nucleotide sequence: TGCAGCGTGGACAGGGGGCTAGGAGGGGAAAAACTGTTTTTT.

The chain uses TRBV27 and TRBJ2-5; 10 bases are a match to TRBD1. CDR1 and CDR2 from the germline V gene are MNHEY and SMNVEV (reference sequence). The CDR3 loop spans 14 amino acids. V gave up 6 bases and J gave up 4 bases; unmatched junction bases: 5. The CDR3 region is CASSPRTGGETQYF. In DNA form, the CDR3 reads TGTGCCAGCAGCCCTAGGACAGGGGGAGAGACCCAGTACTTC.

A single count supports this clone. This chain uses TRBV30 with TRBJ1-5, with D hard to call. CDR1 and CDR2 (germline): GTSNPN, SVGIG (reference sequence). V was trimmed by 4 bases and J by 7 bases, leaving 11 bases between them. This CDR3 has 12 amino acids. DNA for the CDR3: TGTGCCTGGAAAGGAGCGGGGCAGCCCCAGCATTTT. Amino acid sequence: CAWKGAGQPQHF.

The count of this clone is one. The V and J genes are TRBV19 and TRBJ2-3, with TRBD2 identical over 12 bases. From germline, CDR1 is LNHDA and CDR2 SQIVND (reference sequence). The CDR3 totals 18 residues. The ends lost 1 base at V and 2 bases at J; junction bases unmatched: 7. For the CDR3, the DNA is TGTGCCAGTAGTATAGGGAGACTAGCGGGGGCTCTCACAGATACGCAGTATTTT. The encoded protein is CASSIGRLAGALTDTQYF.

The V call is TRBV7-7, the J call TRBJ2-5; weak D call: TRBD1 (5 bases). CDR1 is SSHAT, CDR2 FNYEAQ, per germline (reference sequence). V lost 5 bases and J lost 5, with 15 bases in between. The length of the CDR3 is 14 residues. CDR3 DNA: TGTGCCAGCAGCCCCCGGCCGAAGGGGGAGACCCAGTACTTC. It codes for CASSPRPKGETQYF.

This chain uses TRBV19 with TRBJ2-1, with 14 nucleotides matching TRBD2. Germline V gene data show CDR1 as LNHDA and CDR2 as SQIVND (reference sequence). V shed 3 bases, J shed 10 bases, and the junction held 8 bases outside the gene matches. The CDR3 is 16 residues long. The CDR3 DNA reads as TGTGCCAGTAGTATGCCCGGACTAGCGGGGGGCCGAGAGCAGTTCTTC. As protein: CASSMPGLAGGREQFF. Supplemented by reference TRBV19 and TRBJ2-1, the full variable domain reads DGGITQSPKYLFRKEGQNVTLSCEQNLNHDAMYWYRQDPGQGLRLIYYSQIVNDFQKGDIAEGYSVSREKKESFPLTVTSAQKNPTAFYLCASSMPGLAGGREQFFGPGTRLTVL.

The genes are TRBV19 and TRBJ1-5; 9 nucleotides line up with TRBD1. Trimming removed 6 bases from V and 2 bases from J; junction bases left unmatched: 8. The length of the CDR3 is 16 residues. Looked up from germline, CDR1 is LNHDA and CDR2 is SQIVND (reference sequence). The CDR3 here is CASREGQGYGNQPQHF. CDR3 bases: TGTGCCAGTAGGGAAGGACAGGGGTACGGCAATCAGCCCCAGCATTTT.

The chain carries TRBV10-3 and TRBJ2-1; a weak D match, TRBD1 (6 bases). Trimming stripped 10 bases from V and 13 bases from J, with 23 bases between. Germline V gives CDR1 ENHRY, CDR2 SYGVKD. The CDR3 is made up of 13 amino acids. CDR3 nucleotides: TGTGCCACCCAAGGGGGAACTTCGGGGAACCAGTTCTTC. It is translated as CATQGGTSGNQFF.

This chain connects TRBV5-1 to TRBJ1-6; 9 bases line up with TRBD1. Germline CDR1 is SGHRS and CDR2 is YFSETQ. The trim removed 5 bases at V and 7 bases at J, leaving 4 bases unmatched. This CDR3 has 14 residues. CDR3 sequence: CASRSGQGNSPLHF. In DNA form, the CDR3 reads TGCGCCAGCAGATCCGGACAGGGGAATTCACCCCTCCACTTT.

The chain links TRBV20-1 to TRBJ2-3; TRBD1 matches at 7 bases. The germline CDR1 and CDR2 sequences are DFQATT and SNEGSKA (reference sequence). V lost 5 bases and J lost 13; bases outside the gene matches: 9. This CDR3 is built from 11 residues. The CDR3 sequence: CSALTGEHEYF. The CDR3 DNA follows: TGCAGTGCTTTAACAGGGGAGCACGAGTATTTT.

The V and J genes are TRBV7-2 and TRBJ2-5, with 7 bases aligning to TRBD1. Germline V gene sequence: CDR1 SGHTA, CDR2 FQGNSA. The V gene end was trimmed by 3 bases and the J gene end by 3 bases; junction bases not matched to a gene: 1. The CDR3 sequence is 13 residues long. The CDR3 DNA is TGTGCCAGCAGCTTCGACAGGGAAGAGACCCAGTACTTC. It yields the protein CASSFDREETQYF.

This clone has more than one count but fewer than ten. The chain recombines TRBV30 with TRBJ2-4, with D perhaps assigned TRBD1 or TRBD2 (6 bases each). Germline assignment: CDR1 GTSNPN and CDR2 SVGIG (reference sequence). This CDR3 spans 15 amino acids. With 0 bases removed from V and 5 bases from J, the gap between germline ends came to 14 bases. This chain's CDR3 is CAWSVGGGPQNIQYF. CDR3 in DNA: TGTGCCTGGAGTGTAGGTGGGGGGCCCCAAAACATTCAGTACTTC.

The V gene is TRBV27, the J gene TRBJ1-1; a weak D match, TRBD1 (6 bases). The CDR3 loop spans 16 amino acids. Germline CDR1 reads MNHEY; CDR2 reads SMNVEV (reference sequence). Trimming cost V 0 bases and J 1 base, with 12 bases left between them. The CDR3 DNA sequence: TGTGCCAGCAGTTTATCAGGGGGGCGAGAGAACACTGAAGCTTTCTTT. As protein: CASSLSGGRENTEAFF.

This clone was found a few times. V and J are TRBV19 and TRBJ2-3; D not certain. Germline loops: CDR1 LNHDA, CDR2 SQIVND (reference sequence). This CDR3 has 12 residues. V was shortened by 4 bases and J by 4 bases, with 6 bases between the two germline ends. This chain's CDR3 is CASSTKADTQYF. The CDR3 bases are TGTGCCAGTAGTACAAAGGCAGATACGCAGTATTTT.

V and J are TRBV4-3 and TRBJ1-4; D is perhaps TRBD1 (6 bases). CDR3 length: 15 amino acids. V lost 4 bases, J lost 6 bases, and 15 bases lay in between. CDR1 is LGHNA and CDR2 is YSLEER in the germline V gene. CDR3 loop: CASSRVGGADEKLFF. DNA for the CDR3: TGCGCCAGCAGCCGAGTGGGGGGGGCGGATGAAAAACTGTTTTTT.

The rearrangement joins TRBV4-3 to TRBJ2-7, with 10 bases that match TRBD2. J gave up 3 bases and V 2 bases, and 13 bases lay outside the gene matches. The length of the CDR3 is 18 residues. CDR1 and CDR2 from the germline V gene are LGHNA and YSLEER. For the CDR3, the DNA is TGCGCCAGCAGCCAACAGCATCTAGCGGGGGAGCTACTCTACGAGCAGTACTTC. Translated: CASSQQHLAGELLYEQYF.

The chain employs TRBV18 and TRBJ1-2, with 8 positions matching TRBD1. Looked up from germline, CDR1 is KGHSH and CDR2 is LQKENI. With 2 bases clipped from V and 2 bases from J, the junction kept 1 base outside the gene matches. The CDR3 totals 14 residues. CDR3 protein: CASSPWTGNYGYTF. DNA for the CDR3: TGTGCCAGCTCACCATGGACAGGGAACTATGGCTACACCTTC.

This clone has only one observation. The CDR3 sequence: CASSPSRTSGEQYF. CDR3 DNA sequence: TGTGCCAGCAGCCCATCCCGGACTAGCGGCGAGCAGTACTTC. The V gene is TRBV5-4, the J gene TRBJ2-7; 10 positions agree with TRBD2. This CDR3 contains 14 residues. Trimming removed 4 bases from V and 6 bases from J; junction bases left unmatched: 7. CDR1 is SGHNT, CDR2 YYREEE, per germline (reference sequence).

The chain recombines TRBV19 with TRBJ2-2; TRBD2 matches at 13 bases. This CDR3 spans 16 amino acids. Unmatched junction bases numbered 6, after V lost 6 bases and J lost 5 bases. CDR1 is LNHDA and CDR2 is SQIVND in the germline V gene (reference sequence). The CDR3 DNA reads as TGTGCCAGTAGCGCACTAGCGGGAGGGAGTACCGGGGAGCTGTTTTTT. It encodes CASSALAGGSTGELFF.

The chain couples TRBV6-5 to TRBJ2-3; tentatively, D is TRBD2 (5 bases). V shed 6 bases and J shed 5 bases, with 9 bases lying between them. Per germline, CDR1 MNHEY and CDR2 SVGAGI. The CDR3 has 12 residues. The CDR3 DNA follows: TGTGCCAGCAGCGATCGGGGAGATACGCAGTATTTT. This sequence encodes CASSDRGDTQYF.

The genes are TRBV19 and TRBJ1-3; a weak D match, TRBD1 (5 bases). The germline V and J ends were trimmed by 7 bases and 4 bases, with 17 bases remaining between them. The CDR3 loop spans 15 amino acids. Germline V gene sequence: CDR1 LNHDA, CDR2 SQIVND (reference sequence). The CDR3 DNA reads TGTGCCAGTAACGATTTTAGAGGGGCCGGAAACACCATATATTTT. It codes for CASNDFRGAGNTIYF. The full variable domain, completed using reference TRBV19 and TRBJ1-3, is DGGITQSPKYLFRKEGQNVTLSCEQNLNHDAMYWYRQDPGQGLRLIYYSQIVNDFQKGDIAEGYSVSREKKESFPLTVTSAQKNPTAFYLCASNDFRGAGNTIYFGEGSWLTVV.

V and J are TRBV19 and TRBJ2-7; D ambiguous. The CDR3 totals 12 residues. Germline assignment: CDR1 LNHDA and CDR2 SQIVND (reference sequence). With 3 bases removed from V and 4 bases from J, the gap between germline ends came to 7 bases. CDR3 amino acids: CASSMGRYEQYF. The CDR3 DNA sequence: TGTGCCAGTAGTATGGGTCGATACGAGCAGTACTTC. Looking up the rest from reference TRBV19 and TRBJ2-7 gives the full variable domain: DGGITQSPKYLFRKEGQNVTLSCEQNLNHDAMYWYRQDPGQGLRLIYYSQIVNDFQKGDIAEGYSVSREKKESFPLTVTSAQKNPTAFYLCASSMGRYEQYFGPGTRLTVT.

The gene calls are TRBV18 and TRBJ1-4; no clear D gene. CDR1 and CDR2 from the germline V gene are KGHSH and LQKENI. The CDR3 has 15 amino acids. The germline V and J ends were trimmed by 5 bases and 4 bases, with 14 bases remaining between them. The CDR3 region has the DNA TGTGCCAGCTCAACTTACAGAGCCTATAATGAAAAACTGTTTTTT. As protein: CASSTYRAYNEKLFF. The complete variable domain, with remaining parts taken from reference TRBV18 and TRBJ1-4, reads NAGVMQNPRHLVRRRGQEARLRCSPMKGHSHVYWYRQLPEEGLKFMVYLQKENIIDESGMPKERFSAEFPKEGPSILRIQQVVRGDSAAYFCASSTYRAYNEKLFFGSGTQLSVL.

This rearrangement joins TRBV7-2 to TRBJ1-5; D ambiguous. This CDR3 is built from 13 residues. Trimming pared 2 bases from V and 4 bases from J, leaving 6 bases between. Germline V gene lookup returns CDR1 SGHTA and CDR2 FQGNSA. The CDR3 here is CASSLTENQPQHF. For the CDR3, the DNA is TGTGCCAGCAGCTTAACAGAAAATCAGCCCCAGCATTTT.

This clone appeared a single time. V and J are TRBV7-2 and TRBJ1-5; perhaps TRBD1 as D (5 bases). The V end lost 3 bases, the J end lost 5 bases, and 11 bases lay between the germline ends. This CDR3 region has 14 residues. Germline V gene data show CDR1 as SGHTA and CDR2 as FQGNSA. CDR3 sequence reads: CASSFTPGDQPQHF. The CDR3 DNA follows: TGTGCCAGCAGCTTTACCCCGGGGGATCAGCCCCAGCATTTT.

This clone was seen a single time. The chain recombines TRBV7-3 with TRBJ2-1; TRBD2 aligns across 10 bases. The CDR3 runs to 16 residues. The V and J ends lost 5 bases and 10 bases, in that order; junction bases with no gene match: 14. The germline gives CDR1 SGHTA, CDR2 FQGTGA. The DNA for the CDR3 is TGTGCCAGCAGCCAACAATCTAGCGGGAGTGTGGGCGAGCAGTTCTTC. It yields the protein CASSQQSSGSVGEQFF.